This TCR beta chain was captured in a study of T cells in Graves' hyperthyroidism and ophthalmopathy. This clonotype was recorded at least ten times. RNA transcripts were the template for amplifying TCR beta CDR3 regions. A set of HTBI primers served as the primers for a first-round RT-PCR of the TCR CDR3. Via MiXCR, TCRdb re-called the multiplex PCR reads, giving one row per CDR3 protein. The profile covers about 320,000 distinct CDR3 sequences, with 16% appearing a single time and 33% taken by the ten largest. This sequence originates from a man aged 25-40 years with Graves' hyperthyroidism. The sequencing sample was made of blood.

The CDR3 region is CASGFGDEQYF. In DNA, the CDR3 is TGTGCTAGTGGTTTTGGGGACGAGCAGTACTTC. The V gene is TRBV12-5, the J gene TRBJ2-7; D is unresolved. CDR3 length equals 11 residues. Germline CDR1 LGHNT, CDR2 FRNRAP. Trimming left V 3 bases short and J 5 bases short, with 5 bases between. The full variable domain, completed using reference TRBV12-5 and TRBJ2-7, is DARVTQTPRHKVTEMGQEVTMRCQPILGHNTVFWYRQTMMQGLELLAYFRNRAPLDDSGMPKDRFSAEMPDATLATLKIQPSEPRDSAVYFCASGFGDEQYFGPGTRLTVT.